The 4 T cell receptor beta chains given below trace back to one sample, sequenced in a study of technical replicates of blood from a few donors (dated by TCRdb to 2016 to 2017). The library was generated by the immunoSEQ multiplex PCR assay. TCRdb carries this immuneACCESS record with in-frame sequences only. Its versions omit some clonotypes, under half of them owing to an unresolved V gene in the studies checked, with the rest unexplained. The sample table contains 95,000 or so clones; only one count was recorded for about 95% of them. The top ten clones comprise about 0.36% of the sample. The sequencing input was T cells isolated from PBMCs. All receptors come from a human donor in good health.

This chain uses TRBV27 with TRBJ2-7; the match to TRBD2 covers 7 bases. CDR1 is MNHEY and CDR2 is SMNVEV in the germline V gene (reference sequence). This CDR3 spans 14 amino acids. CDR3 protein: CVPSGGSTLCEQYF. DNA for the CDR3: TGTGTCCCCTCGGGCGGGAGTACCTTATGTGAGCAGTACTTC.

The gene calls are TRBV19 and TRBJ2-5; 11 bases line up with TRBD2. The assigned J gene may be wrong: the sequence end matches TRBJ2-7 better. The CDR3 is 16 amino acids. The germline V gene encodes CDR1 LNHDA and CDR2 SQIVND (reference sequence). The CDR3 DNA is TGTGCCAGTAGTATATCCGGACTAGCGGGCGTGGACGAGCAGTACTTC. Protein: CASSISGLAGVDEQYF.

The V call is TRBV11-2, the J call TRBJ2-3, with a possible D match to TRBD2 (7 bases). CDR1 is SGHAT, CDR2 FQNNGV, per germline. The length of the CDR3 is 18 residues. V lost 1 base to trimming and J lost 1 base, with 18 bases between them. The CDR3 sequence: CASSLVKGEGRGTDTQYF. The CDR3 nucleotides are TGTGCCAGCAGCTTAGTTAAGGGGGAAGGGAGGGGCACAGATACGCAGTATTTT.

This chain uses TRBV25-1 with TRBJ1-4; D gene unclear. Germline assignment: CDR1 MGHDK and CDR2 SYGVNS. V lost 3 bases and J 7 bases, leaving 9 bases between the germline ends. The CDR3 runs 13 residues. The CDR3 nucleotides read TGTGCCAGCAGTGACGGAGTTTTTGAAAAACTGTTTTTT. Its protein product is CASSDGVFEKLFF. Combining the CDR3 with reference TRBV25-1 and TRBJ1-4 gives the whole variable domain EADIYQTPRYLVIGTGKKITLECSQTMGHDKMYWYQQDPGMELHLIHYSYGVNSTEKGDLSSESTVSRIRTEHFPLTLESARPSHTSQYLCASSDGVFEKLFFGSGTQLSVL.